This entry describes one TCR beta chain. As yet, its antigen is unknown. The template used for profiling TCR beta VDJ and CDR3 was genomic DNA. Each CDR3 protein gets one entry after TCRdb re-called the reads with MiXCR. The sample includes some 200,000 distinct CDR3 sequences, less than 60% of them seen just once. Trimming removed 3 bases at V and 1 base at J, with 11 bases between. The CDR3 covers 14 residues. The germline gives CDR1 SGDLS, CDR2 YYNGEE. Patients chosen for sequencing had shown CD8+CD57+ cell expansion by flow cytometry. These data come from a study of CD8+CD57+ T cells in acquired aplastic anemia. General study findings and limits: The number of CD8+ CDR3 sequences shared by patients and controls was fewer than 35.

The sequenced sample consisted of sorted CD4+, CD8+, or CD8+CD57+ T cells (not recorded which) from PBMCs. J is TRBJ2-7 and V is TRBV9; TRBD1 might be the D (6 bases). The receptor comes from a human donor with aplastic anemia. CDR3 amino acids: CASSAQGGSYEQYF. CDR3 coding DNA: TGTGCCAGCAGCGCCCAAGGGGGATCCTACGAGCAGTACTTC.